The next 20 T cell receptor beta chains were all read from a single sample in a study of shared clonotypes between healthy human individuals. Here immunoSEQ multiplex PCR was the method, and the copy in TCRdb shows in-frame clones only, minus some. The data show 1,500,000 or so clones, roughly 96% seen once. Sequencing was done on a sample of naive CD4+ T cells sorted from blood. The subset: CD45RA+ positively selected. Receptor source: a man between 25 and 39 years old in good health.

CDR3 sequence: CASSQHQGYYEQYF. DNA for the CDR3: TGCGCCAGCAGCCAGCATCAGGGCTACTACGAGCAGTACTTC. This chain joins TRBV4-1 and TRBJ2-7; weak D call: TRBD1 (5 bases). The CDR3 consists of 14 residues. V lost 3 bases and J lost 3, with 12 bases in between. Looked up from germline, CDR1 is MGHRA and CDR2 is YSYEKL.

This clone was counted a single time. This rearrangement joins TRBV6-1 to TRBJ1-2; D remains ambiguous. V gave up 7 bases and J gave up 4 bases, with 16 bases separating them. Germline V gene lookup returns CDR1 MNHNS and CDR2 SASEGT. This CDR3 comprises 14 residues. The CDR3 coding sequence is TGTGCCAGCACGGCGGATTCTCGGTCCTATGGCTACACCTTC. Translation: CASTADSRSYGYTF.

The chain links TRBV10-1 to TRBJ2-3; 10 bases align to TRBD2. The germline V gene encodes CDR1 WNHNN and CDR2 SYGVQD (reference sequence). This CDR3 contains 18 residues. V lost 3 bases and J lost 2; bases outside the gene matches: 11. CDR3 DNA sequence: TGCGCCAGCAGTGAAAGGATTGGGCTAGCGGGAGTCACAGATACGCAGTATTTT. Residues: CASSERIGLAGVTDTQYF.

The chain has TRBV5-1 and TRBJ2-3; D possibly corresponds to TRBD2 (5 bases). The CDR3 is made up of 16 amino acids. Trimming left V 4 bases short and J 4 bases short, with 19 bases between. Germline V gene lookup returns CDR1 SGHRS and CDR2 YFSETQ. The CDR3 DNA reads TGCGCCAGCAGCCGGGGTTTCGAGGTTCTGGCAGATACGCAGTATTTT. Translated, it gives CASSRGFEVLADTQYF.

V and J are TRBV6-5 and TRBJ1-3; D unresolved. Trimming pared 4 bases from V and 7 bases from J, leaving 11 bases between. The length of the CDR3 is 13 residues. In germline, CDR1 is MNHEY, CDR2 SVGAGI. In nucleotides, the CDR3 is TGTGCCAGCAGTTGGGCCGATAGGAACACCATATATTTT. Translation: CASSWADRNTIYF.

The CDR3 DNA reads as TGTGCCAGCAGCTTAGTATCCTTGGCAGGGGCGGACTATGGCTACACCTTC. It yields the protein CASSLVSLAGADYGYTF. This chain joins TRBV7-8 and TRBJ1-2, with D perhaps matching TRBD1 (6 bases). Trimming removed 1 base at V and 3 bases at J, with 18 bases between. The CDR3 has 17 amino acids. Germline loops: CDR1 SGHVS, CDR2 FQNEAQ.

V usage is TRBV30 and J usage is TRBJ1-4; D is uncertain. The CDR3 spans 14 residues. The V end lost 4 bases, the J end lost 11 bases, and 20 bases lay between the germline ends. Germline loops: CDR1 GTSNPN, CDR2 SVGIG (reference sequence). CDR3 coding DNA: TGTGCCTGGAAAAAGAGTGGGGAAGTCTGGAAACTGTTTTTT. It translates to CAWKKSGEVWKLFF. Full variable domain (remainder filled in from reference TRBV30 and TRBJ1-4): SQTIHQWPATLVQPVGSPLSLECTVEGTSNPNLYWYRQAAGRGLQLLFYSVGIGQISSEVPQNLSASRPQDRQFILSSKKLLLSDSGFYLCAWKKSGEVWKLFFGSGTQLSVL.

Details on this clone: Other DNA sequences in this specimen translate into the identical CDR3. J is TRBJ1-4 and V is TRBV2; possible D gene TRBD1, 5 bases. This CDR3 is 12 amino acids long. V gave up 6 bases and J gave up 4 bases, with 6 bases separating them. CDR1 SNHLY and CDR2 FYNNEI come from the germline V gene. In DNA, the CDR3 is TGTGCCAGCAGGACAGATAATGAAAAACTGTTTTTT. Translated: CASRTDNEKLFF.

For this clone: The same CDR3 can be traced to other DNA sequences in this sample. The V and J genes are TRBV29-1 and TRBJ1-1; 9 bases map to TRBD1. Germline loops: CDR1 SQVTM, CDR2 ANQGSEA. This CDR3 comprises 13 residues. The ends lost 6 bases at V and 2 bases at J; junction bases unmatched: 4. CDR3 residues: CSVPGQGNTEAFF. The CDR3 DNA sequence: TGCAGCGTCCCGGGACAGGGAAACACTGAAGCTTTCTTT. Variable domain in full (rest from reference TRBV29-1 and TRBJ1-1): SAVISQKPSRDICQRGTSLTIQCQVDSQVTMMFWYRQQPGQSLTLIATANQGSEATYESGFVIDKFPISRPNLTFSTLTVSNMSPEDSSIYLCSVPGQGNTEAFFGQGTRLTVV.

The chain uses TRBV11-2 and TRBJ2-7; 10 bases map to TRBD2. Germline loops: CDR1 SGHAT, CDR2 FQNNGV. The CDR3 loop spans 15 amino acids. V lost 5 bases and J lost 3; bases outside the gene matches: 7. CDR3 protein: CASSIGLAVYYEQYF. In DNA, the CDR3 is TGTGCCAGCAGCATTGGACTAGCGGTATACTACGAGCAGTACTTC.

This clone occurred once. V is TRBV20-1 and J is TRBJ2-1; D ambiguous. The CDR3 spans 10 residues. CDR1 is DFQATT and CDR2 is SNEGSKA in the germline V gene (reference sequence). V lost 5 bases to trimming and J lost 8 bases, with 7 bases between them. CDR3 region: CSAARYEQFF. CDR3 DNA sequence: TGCAGTGCTGCGAGGTATGAGCAGTTCTTC.

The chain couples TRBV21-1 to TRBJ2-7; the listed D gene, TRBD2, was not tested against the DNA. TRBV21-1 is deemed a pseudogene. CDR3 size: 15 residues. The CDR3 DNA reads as TGTGCCAGCAGCAAAGGTTGGCGGGAGTCCTACGAGCAGTACTTC. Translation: CASSKGWRESYEQYF.

The CDR3 is CASSPKVVGETQYF. The DNA for the CDR3 is TGTGCCAGCAGCCCTAAAGTTGTGGGAGAGACCCAGTACTTC. V is TRBV6-1 and J is TRBJ2-5, with D uncertain. Trimming left V 6 bases short and J 4 bases short, with 15 bases between. Germline values: CDR1 MNHNS, CDR2 SASEGT. The CDR3 has 14 residues.

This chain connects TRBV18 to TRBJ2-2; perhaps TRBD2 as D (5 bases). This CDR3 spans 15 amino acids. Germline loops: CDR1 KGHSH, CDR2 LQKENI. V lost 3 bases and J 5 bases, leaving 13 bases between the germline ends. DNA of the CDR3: TGTGCCAGCTCACCTTTGGGGAGTGGAACCGGGGAGCTGTTTTTT. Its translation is CASSPLGSGTGELFF.

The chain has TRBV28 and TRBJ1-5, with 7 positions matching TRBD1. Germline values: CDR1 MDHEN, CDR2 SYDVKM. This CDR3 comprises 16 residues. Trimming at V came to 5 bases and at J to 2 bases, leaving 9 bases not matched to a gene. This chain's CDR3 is CASSPHEGAGNQPQHF. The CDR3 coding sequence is TGTGCCAGCAGTCCCCACGAGGGGGCGGGCAATCAGCCCCAGCATTTT.

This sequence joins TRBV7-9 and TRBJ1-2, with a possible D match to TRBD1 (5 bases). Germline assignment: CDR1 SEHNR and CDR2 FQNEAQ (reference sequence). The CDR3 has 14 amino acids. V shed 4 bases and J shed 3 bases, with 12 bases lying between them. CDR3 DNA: TGTGCCAGCAGCTCCCAAGGGGTATACTATGGCTACACCTTC. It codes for CASSSQGVYYGYTF.

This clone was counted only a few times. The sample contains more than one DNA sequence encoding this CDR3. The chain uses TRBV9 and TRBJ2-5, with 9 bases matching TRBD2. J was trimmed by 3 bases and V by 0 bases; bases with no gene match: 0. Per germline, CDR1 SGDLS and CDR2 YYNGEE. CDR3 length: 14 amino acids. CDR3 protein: CASSVGLAEETQYF. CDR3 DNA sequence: TGTGCCAGCAGCGTAGGACTAGCGGAAGAGACCCAGTACTTC.

CDR3 residues: CASSIRQAAYNEQFF. The CDR3 nucleotides are TGTGCCAGTAGTATAAGGCAGGCTGCTTACAATGAGCAGTTCTTC. V and J are TRBV19 and TRBJ2-1; D call uncertain. Trimming shortened V by 2 bases and J by 4 bases, and 12 bases separated the two germline ends. The CDR3 spans 15 residues. CDR1 and CDR2 (germline): LNHDA, SQIVND (reference sequence).

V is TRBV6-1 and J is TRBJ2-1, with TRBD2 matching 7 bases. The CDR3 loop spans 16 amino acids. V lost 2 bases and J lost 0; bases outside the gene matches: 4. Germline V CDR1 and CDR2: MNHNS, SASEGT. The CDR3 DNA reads TGTGCCAGCAGTGAATTCGGCGGGAGCTCCTACAATGAGCAGTTCTTC. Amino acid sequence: CASSEFGGSSYNEQFF.

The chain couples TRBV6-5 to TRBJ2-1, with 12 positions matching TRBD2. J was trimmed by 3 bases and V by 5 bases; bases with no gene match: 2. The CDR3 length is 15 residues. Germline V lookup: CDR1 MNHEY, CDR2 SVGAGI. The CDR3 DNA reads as TGTGCCAGCAGTCGGACTAGCGGGAACTACAATGAGCAGTTCTTC. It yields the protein CASSRTSGNYNEQFF.